Listed below are T cell receptor beta chains from one sample, sequenced in a study of blood T cell repertoires in COVID-19. Some clones are missing from TCRdb's copy, which holds only in-frame ones; the method was immunoSEQ multiplex PCR. The sample shows roughly 130,000 clones, approximately 80% of them seen only once. The sample taken for sequencing was peripheral blood. The receptors derive from a woman aged 55-69 years with acute or convalescent COVID-19. Both conserved end residues are part of each CDR3. The order of the fields is J gene, clone size, D gene, V gene, CDR3 protein, CDR3 DNA. The D gene is left open where the match is weak. Clone size is not always given. Where it is, it says once, few, many or a class for expanded clones.

TRBJ1-1	once	.	TRBV7-2	CASSLVGQLGTEAFF	TGTGCCAGCAGCTTGGTGGGACAATTGGGCACTGAAGCTTTCTTT
TRBJ1-2	.	.	TRBV6-5	CASSPNAVDGYTF	TGTGCCAGCAGTCCCAACGCAGTGGATGGCTACACCTTC
TRBJ1-1	.	.	TRBV2	CASTADRGSEAFF	TGTGCCAGCACCGCCGATAGGGGCTCTGAAGCTTTCTTT
TRBJ2-1	.	.	TRBV25-1	CASSVGRGQFF	TGTGCCAGCAGTGTAGGGCGGGGGCAGTTCTTC
TRBJ1-3	once	.	TRBV19	CASSISPAGSGNTIYF	TGTGCCAGTAGTATATCCCCGGCAGGCTCTGGAAACACCATATATTTT
TRBJ2-7	.	TRBD1	TRBV5-1	CASSVGTGAYEQYF	TGCGCCAGCAGCGTCGGGACAGGGGCCTACGAGCAGTACTTC
TRBJ2-3	.	TRBD1	TRBV7-9	CASSLGTGERTDTQYF	TGTGCCAGCAGCTTGGGCACAGGGGAAAGAACAGATACGCAGTATTTT
TRBJ1-1	.	.	TRBV18	CASSRQALNTEAFF	TGTGCCAGCTCACGACAGGCCTTGAACACTGAAGCTTTCTTT
TRBJ1-4	few	.	TRBV5-1	CASSPAASTNEKLFF	TGCGCCAGCAGCCCCGCGGCTTCAACTAATGAAAAACTGTTTTTT
TRBJ2-3	.	.	TRBV24-1	CATSDIEAGRTDTQYF	TGTGCCACCAGTGATATTGAGGCGGGGCGGACAGATACGCAGTATTTT
TRBJ1-1	.	TRBD1	TRBV7-9	CASSSYRGVNTEAFF	TGTGCCAGCAGCTCGTACAGGGGGGTGAACACTGAAGCTTTCTTT
TRBJ2-7	few	.	TRBV14	CASSQFRSYEQYF	TGTGCCAGCAGCCAATTTCGCTCCTACGAGCAGTACTTC
TRBJ2-1	.	.	TRBV27	CASSREGDNYNEQFF	TGTGCCAGCAGCCGAGAGGGGGATAACTACAATGAGCAGTTCTTC
TRBJ1-6	.	.	TRBV5-4	CASSLEIGGVNSPLHF	TGTGCCAGCAGCTTGGAAATTGGAGGGGTGAATTCACCCCTCCACTTT
TRBJ1-1	.	TRBD1	TRBV4-1	CASSHGTVNTEAFF	TGCGCCAGCAGCCACGGGACAGTCAACACTGAAGCTTTCTTT
TRBJ1-3	.	TRBD1	TRBV5-6	CASSFGQGASGNTIYF	TGTGCCAGCAGCTTCGGACAGGGGGCTTCTGGAAACACCATATATTTT
TRBJ2-1	.	TRBD2	TRBV9	CASSVYSGGPDNEQFF	TGTGCCAGCAGCGTTTATAGCGGGGGCCCTGACAATGAGCAGTTCTTC
TRBJ1-6	few	.	TRBV27	CASSLWEYSPLHF	TGTGCCAGCAGTTTATGGGAGTATTCACCCCTCCACTTT
TRBJ2-6	.	.	TRBV29-1	CSVYSSGANVLTF	TGCAGCGTGTACAGCTCTGGGGCCAACGTCCTGACTTTC
TRBJ2-5	.	TRBD2	TRBV9	CASSGSGGTQETQYF	TGTGCCAGCAGTGGGAGCGGGGGGACTCAAGAGACCCAGTACTTC
TRBJ1-1	.	.	TRBV2	CASSEGSSGTEAFF	TGTGCCAGCAGTGAAGGCTCGTCCGGCACTGAAGCTTTCTTT
TRBJ1-5	.	.	TRBV12-3/TRBV12-4	CASSPARGPQHF	TGTGCCAGCAGTCCAGCCCGGGGGCCCCAGCATTTT
TRBJ1-5	.	.	TRBV6-6	CASSSNQGNQPQHF	TGTGCCAGCAGTTCCAATCAGGGGAATCAGCCCCAGCATTTT
TRBJ1-1	.	.	TRBV5-1	CASSFSNYNTEAFF	TGCGCCAGCAGCTTTAGTAACTATAACACTGAAGCTTTCTTT
TRBJ1-6	.	.	TRBV7-8	CASSLARVSYNSPLHF	TGTGCCAGCAGCTTAGCGCGCGTCTCCTATAATTCACCCCTCCACTTT
TRBJ2-5	.	TRBD1	TRBV27	CASADRGPQETQYF	TGTGCCAGCGCTGACAGGGGACCGCAAGAGACCCAGTACTTC
TRBJ1-2	.	TRBD1	TRBV7-9	CASSLLSGTGIYTF	TGTGCCAGCAGCTTACTTTCCGGGACAGGGATTTACACCTTC
TRBJ2-2	.	.	TRBV27	CASRFSLGTGELFF	TGTGCCAGCAGGTTCTCTCTCGGCACCGGGGAGCTGTTTTTT
TRBJ2-1	.	TRBD1	TRBV15	CATSRVPGTGYNEQFF	TGTGCCACCAGCAGAGTTCCCGGGACAGGATACAATGAGCAGTTCTTC
TRBJ1-1	.	.	TRBV5-5	CASSLIAEAFF	TGTGCCAGCAGCTTGATAGCTGAAGCTTTCTTT
TRBJ1-2	.	TRBD1	TRBV7-9	CASSLDGTVSYGYTF	TGTGCCAGCAGCTTAGATGGGACAGTTTCCTATGGCTACACCTTC
TRBJ1-1	.	.	TRBV4-2	CASSQESGQRGTEAFF	TGTGCCAGCAGCCAAGAATCGGGCCAAAGGGGCACTGAAGCTTTCTTT
TRBJ2-1	.	.	TRBV4-1	CASSHSAQGSYNEQFF	TGCGCCAGCAGCCATTCGGCACAGGGATCCTACAATGAGCAGTTCTTC
TRBJ2-5	.	TRBD2	TRBV7-3	CASSSGTSGDFETQYF	TGTGCCAGCAGCTCAGGGACTAGCGGGGACTTTGAGACCCAGTACTTC
TRBJ1-2	.	.	TRBV18	CASSPNEYGYTF	TGTGCCAGCTCACCGAACGAGTATGGCTACACCTTC
TRBJ1-1	.	.	TRBV6-5	CASKQAPGNTEAFF	TGTGCCTCCAAGCAAGCCCCGGGGAACACTGAAGCTTTCTTT
TRBJ1-1	.	.	TRBV18	CASSRDFNTEAFF	TGTGCCAGCTCAAGGGACTTTAACACTGAAGCTTTCTTT
TRBJ1-2	.	TRBD1	TRBV10-3	CAISESTGGARSGYTF	TGTGCCATCAGTGAGTCGACAGGGGGGGCCCGTTCCGGCTACACCTTC
TRBJ2-5	.	TRBD1	TRBV24-1	CATSLGQGGETQYF	TGTGCCACCAGTCTGGGACAGGGAGGAGAGACCCAGTACTTC
TRBJ1-2	.	TRBD1	TRBV18	CASSPPGTVGYTF	TGTGCCAGCTCACCACCGGGGACAGTTGGCTACACCTTC
TRBJ2-3	.	.	TRBV9	CASSDGGMSTDTQYF	TGTGCCAGCAGCGACGGGGGAATGAGCACAGATACGCAGTATTTT
TRBJ1-1	.	.	TRBV10-1	CASSENGAEAFF	TGCGCCAGTTCCGAAAACGGGGCTGAAGCTTTCTTT
TRBJ2-7	.	.	TRBV3-1/TRBV3-2	CASSQDGQSGTYEQYF	TGTGCCAGCAGCCAAGATGGTCAATCGGGAACCTACGAGCAGTACTTC
TRBJ1-2	.	.	TRBV10-3	CATRDTANYGYTF	TGTGCCACCCGGGACACCGCTAACTATGGCTACACCTTC
TRBJ1-1	.	.	TRBV6-1	CASSEGGIARAVFF	TGTGCCAGCAGTGAAGGAGGAATCGCCAGGGCGGTTTTCTTT
TRBJ2-1	.	.	TRBV30	CAWMPGRGFYNEQFF	TGTGCCTGGATGCCCGGCAGGGGATTCTACAATGAGCAGTTCTTC
TRBJ1-2	few	.	TRBV5-1	CASSLGTERGYTF	TGCGCCAGCAGCTTGGGGACAGAACGGGGCTACACCTTC
TRBJ1-2	.	.	TRBV27	CASSSGVPYGYTF	TGTGCCAGCAGCTCAGGGGTTCCCTATGGCTACACCTTC